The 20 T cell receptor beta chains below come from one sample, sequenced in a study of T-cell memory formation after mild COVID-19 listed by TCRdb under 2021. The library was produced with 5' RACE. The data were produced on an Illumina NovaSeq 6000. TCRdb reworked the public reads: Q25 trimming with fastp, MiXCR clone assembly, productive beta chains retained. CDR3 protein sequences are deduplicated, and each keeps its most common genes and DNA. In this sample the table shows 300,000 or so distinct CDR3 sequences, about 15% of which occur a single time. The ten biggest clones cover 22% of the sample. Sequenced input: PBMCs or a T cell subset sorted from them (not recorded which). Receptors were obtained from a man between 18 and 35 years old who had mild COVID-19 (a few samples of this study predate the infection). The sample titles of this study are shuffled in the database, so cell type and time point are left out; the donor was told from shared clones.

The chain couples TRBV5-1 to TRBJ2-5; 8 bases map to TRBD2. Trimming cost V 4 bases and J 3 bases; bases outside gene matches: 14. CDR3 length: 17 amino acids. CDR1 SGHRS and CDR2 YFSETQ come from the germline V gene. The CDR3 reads CASSASGPGGAEETQYF. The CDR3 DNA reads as TGCGCCAGCAGCGCCTCCGGGCCCGGGGGGGCGGAAGAGACCCAGTACTTC.

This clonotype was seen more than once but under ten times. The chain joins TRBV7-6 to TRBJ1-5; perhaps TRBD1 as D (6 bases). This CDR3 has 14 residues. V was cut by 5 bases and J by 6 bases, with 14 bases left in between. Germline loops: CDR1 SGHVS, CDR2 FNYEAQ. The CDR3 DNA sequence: TGTGCCAGCAGCGTAAGTGGGGGGCCTCAGCCCCAGCATTTT. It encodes CASSVSGGPQPQHF.

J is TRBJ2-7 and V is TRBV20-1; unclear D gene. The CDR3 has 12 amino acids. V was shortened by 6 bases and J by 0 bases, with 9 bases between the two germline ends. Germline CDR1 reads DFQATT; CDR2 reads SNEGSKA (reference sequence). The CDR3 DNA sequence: TGCAGTGCACCGCTGAGCTCCTACGAGCAGTACTTC. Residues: CSAPLSSYEQYF.

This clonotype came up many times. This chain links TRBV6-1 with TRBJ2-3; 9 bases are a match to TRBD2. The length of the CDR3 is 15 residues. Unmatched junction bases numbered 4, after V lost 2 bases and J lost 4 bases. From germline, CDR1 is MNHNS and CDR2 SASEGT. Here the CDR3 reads CASSEKSSGADTQYF. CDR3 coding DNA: TGTGCCAGCAGTGAAAAATCTAGCGGGGCAGATACGCAGTATTTT.

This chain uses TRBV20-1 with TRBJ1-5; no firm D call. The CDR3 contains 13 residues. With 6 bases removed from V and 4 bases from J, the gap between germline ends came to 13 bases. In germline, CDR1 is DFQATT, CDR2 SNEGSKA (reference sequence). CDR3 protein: CSARGIANQPQHF. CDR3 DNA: TGCAGTGCCCGTGGAATTGCAAATCAGCCCCAGCATTTT.

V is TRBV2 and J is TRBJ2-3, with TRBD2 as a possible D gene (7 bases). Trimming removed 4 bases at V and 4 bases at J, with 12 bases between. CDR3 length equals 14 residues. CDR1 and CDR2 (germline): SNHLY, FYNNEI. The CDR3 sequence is CASSGRGGPDTQYF. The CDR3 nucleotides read TGTGCCAGCAGTGGCAGGGGAGGGCCAGATACGCAGTATTTT.

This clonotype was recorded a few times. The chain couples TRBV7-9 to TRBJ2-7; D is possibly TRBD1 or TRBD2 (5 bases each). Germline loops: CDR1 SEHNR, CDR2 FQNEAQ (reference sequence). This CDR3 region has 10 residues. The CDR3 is CASSSRGPGV. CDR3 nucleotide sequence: TGTGCCAGCAGCTCCCGGGGCCCTGGGGTC.

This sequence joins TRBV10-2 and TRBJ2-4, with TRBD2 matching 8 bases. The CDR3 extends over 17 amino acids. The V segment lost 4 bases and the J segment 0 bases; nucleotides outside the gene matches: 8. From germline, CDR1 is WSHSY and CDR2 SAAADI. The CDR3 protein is CASSARPGGEAKNIQYF. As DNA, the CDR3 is TGCGCCAGCAGTGCCCGGCCCGGGGGGGAAGCCAAAAACATTCAGTACTTC.

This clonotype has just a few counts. The chain's CDR3 is CASSSQTGGTEAFF. CDR3 coding DNA: TGCGCCAGCAGCTCCCAGACAGGAGGGACTGAAGCTTTCTTT. This chain connects TRBV5-1 to TRBJ1-1; D perhaps matches TRBD1 (6 bases). CDR3 size: 14 residues. Germline lookup yields CDR1 SGHRS and CDR2 YFSETQ. V was trimmed by 3 bases and J by 5 bases, leaving 14 bases between them.

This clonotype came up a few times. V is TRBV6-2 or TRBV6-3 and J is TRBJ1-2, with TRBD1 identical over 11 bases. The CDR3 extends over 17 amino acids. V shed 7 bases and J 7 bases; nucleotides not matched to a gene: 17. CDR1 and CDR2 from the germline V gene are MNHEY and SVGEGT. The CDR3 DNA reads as TGTGCCAGCACTAGCCAACTGGGACAGGGGGTACGTGGTGGCTACACCTTC. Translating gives CASTSQLGQGVRGGYTF.

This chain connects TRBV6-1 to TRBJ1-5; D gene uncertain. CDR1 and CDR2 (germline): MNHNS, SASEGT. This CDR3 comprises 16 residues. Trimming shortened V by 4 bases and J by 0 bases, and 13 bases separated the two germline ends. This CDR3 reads CASSVPTAYSNQPQHF. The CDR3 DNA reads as TGTGCCAGCAGTGTCCCGACGGCTTATAGCAATCAGCCCCAGCATTTT.

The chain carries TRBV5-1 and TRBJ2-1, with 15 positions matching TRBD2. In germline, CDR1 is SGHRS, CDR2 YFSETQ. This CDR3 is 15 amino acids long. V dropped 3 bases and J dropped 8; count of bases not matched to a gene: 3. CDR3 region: CASSWTSGGAHEQFF. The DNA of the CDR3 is TGCGCCAGCAGCTGGACTAGCGGGGGGGCACATGAGCAGTTCTTC. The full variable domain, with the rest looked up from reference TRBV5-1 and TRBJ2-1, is KAGVTQTPRYLIKTRGQQVTLSCSPISGHRSVSWYQQTPGQGLQFLFEYFSETQRNKGNFPGRFSGRQFSNSRSEMNVSTLELGDSALYLCASSWTSGGAHEQFFGPGTRLTVL.

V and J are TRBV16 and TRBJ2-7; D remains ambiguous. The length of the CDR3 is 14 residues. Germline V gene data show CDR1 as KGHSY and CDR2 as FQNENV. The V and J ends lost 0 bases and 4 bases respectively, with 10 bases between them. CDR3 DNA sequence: TGTGCCAGCAGCCAATCTCACGGATCTTACGAGCAGTACGTC. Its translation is CASSQSHGSYEQYV.

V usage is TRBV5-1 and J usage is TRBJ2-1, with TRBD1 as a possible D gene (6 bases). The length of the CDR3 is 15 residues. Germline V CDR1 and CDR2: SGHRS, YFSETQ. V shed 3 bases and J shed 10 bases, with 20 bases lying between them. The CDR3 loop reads CASSSGTFIGGEQFF. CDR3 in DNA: TGCGCCAGCAGCTCCGGGACATTCATTGGAGGCGAGCAGTTCTTC. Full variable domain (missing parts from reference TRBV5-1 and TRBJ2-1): KAGVTQTPRYLIKTRGQQVTLSCSPISGHRSVSWYQQTPGQGLQFLFEYFSETQRNKGNFPGRFSGRQFSNSRSEMNVSTLELGDSALYLCASSSGTFIGGEQFFGPGTRLTVL.

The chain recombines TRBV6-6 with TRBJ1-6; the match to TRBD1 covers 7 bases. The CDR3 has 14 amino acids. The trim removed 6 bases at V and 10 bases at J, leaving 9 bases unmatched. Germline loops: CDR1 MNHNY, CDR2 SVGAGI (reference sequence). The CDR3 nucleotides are TGTGCCAGCAGCGATACAGGGGTAGGGTCACCCCTCCACTTT. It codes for CASSDTGVGSPLHF.

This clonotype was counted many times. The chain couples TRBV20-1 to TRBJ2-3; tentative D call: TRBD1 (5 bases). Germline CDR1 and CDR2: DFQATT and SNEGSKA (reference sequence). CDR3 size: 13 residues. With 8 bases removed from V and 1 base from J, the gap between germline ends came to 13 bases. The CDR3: CSQGGVGTDTQYF. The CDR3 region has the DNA TGCAGTCAGGGCGGTGTAGGCACAGATACGCAGTATTTT.

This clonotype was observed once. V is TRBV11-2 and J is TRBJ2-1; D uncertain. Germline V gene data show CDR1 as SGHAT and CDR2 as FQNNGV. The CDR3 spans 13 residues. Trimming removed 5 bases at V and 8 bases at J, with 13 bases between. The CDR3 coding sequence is TGTGCCAGCAGCCTTGTTGGCGAGTATGAGCAGTTCTTC. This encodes CASSLVGEYEQFF.

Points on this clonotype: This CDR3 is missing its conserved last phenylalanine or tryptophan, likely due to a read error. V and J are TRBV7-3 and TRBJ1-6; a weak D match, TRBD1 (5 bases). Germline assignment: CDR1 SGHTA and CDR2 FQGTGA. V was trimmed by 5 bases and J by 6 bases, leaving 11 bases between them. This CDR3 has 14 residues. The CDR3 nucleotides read TGTGCCAGCAGCACCTGGGGGGTTAATTCACCCCTCCACATT. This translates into CASSTWGVNSPLHI.

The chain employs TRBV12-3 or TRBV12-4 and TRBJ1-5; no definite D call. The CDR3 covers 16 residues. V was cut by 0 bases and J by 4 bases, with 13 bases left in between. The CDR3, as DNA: TGTGCCAGCAGTTTAGCGGGCCTTGGGTTTAATCAGCCCCAGCATTTT. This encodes CASSLAGLGFNQPQHF.

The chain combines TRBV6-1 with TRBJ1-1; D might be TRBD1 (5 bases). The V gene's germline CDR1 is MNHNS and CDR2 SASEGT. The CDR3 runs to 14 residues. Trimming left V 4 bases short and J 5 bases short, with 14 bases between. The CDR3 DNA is TGTGCCAGCAGTGCGGACCGCCGGGGGACTGAAGCTTTCTTT. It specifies CASSADRRGTEAFF.